This T cell receptor beta chain was profiled in a study of response to subunit inactivated influenza vaccine. As to this clonotype: Its matching antigen is unknown.

V shed 2 bases and J shed 9 bases, with 17 bases lying between them. CDR1 and CDR2 (germline): MDHEN, SYDVKM. The CDR3 totals 15 residues. Regarding the study as a whole: Few additional T cells are recruited per seasonal influenza vaccination, authors suggested.

TCRdb independently ran MiXCR on the RT-PCR reads; one entry per CDR3 protein. Here the sample spans fewer than 700,000 distinct CDR3 sequences, roughly 13% being singletons. Source: PBMCs from blood, taken roughly 45 days after vaccination. The V and J genes are TRBV28 and TRBJ2-4; D is unclear. This clonotype originated in a man in his forties or fifties who received an inactivated influenza vaccine. DNA for the CDR3: TGTGCCAGCAGTTTAACCCTCTCTGCTGACGGCATTCAGTACTTC. It yields the protein CASSLTLSADGIQYF.